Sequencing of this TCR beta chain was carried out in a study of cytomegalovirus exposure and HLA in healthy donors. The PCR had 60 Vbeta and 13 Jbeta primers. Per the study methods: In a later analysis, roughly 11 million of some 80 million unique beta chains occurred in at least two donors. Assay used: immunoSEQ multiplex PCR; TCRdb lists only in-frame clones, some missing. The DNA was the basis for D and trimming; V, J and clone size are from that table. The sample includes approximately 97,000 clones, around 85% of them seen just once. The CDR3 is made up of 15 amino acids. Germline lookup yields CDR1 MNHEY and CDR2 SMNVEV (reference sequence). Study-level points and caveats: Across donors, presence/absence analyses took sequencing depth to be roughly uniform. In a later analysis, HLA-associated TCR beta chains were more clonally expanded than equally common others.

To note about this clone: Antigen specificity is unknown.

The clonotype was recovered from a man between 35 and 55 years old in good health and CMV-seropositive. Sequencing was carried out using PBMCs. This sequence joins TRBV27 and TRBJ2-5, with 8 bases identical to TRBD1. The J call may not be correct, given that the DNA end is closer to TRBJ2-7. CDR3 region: CASSLLGQETYEQYF. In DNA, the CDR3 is TGTGCCAGCAGTTTATTGGGACAGGAGACCTACGAGCAGTACTTC.